The T cell receptor beta chain under discussion was sequenced for a study of blood T cell repertoires in COVID-19. At the level of the study: Both acute and convalescent COVID-19 samples were obtained from the United States, Italy and Spain. T cells, B-cell-depleted T cells, or PBMCs provided the cDNA or gDNA that served as material.

CDR1 and CDR2 from the germline V gene are SGHKS and YYEKEE (reference sequence). V shed 3 bases and J 7 bases; nucleotides not matched to a gene: 1. The CDR3 sequence is 13 residues long. In the source study's methods: Estimation of nucleated cell counts relied on the amplification of reference gene primers. Profiling relied on immunoSEQ multiplex PCR, and the TCRdb table lists in-frame clones only, not all of them. V, J and clone size were drawn from that table, and D and trimming were deduced from the DNA. There are some 150,000 clones in the sample; 70% to 85% occur only once, and approximately 32% lies in the top ten.

The sequencing input was peripheral blood. The clonotype was recovered from an older woman with acute or convalescent COVID-19. The V call is TRBV5-5, the J call TRBJ2-2, with 9 bases fitting TRBD2. CDR3 sequence: CASSWTSVGELFF. The CDR3 DNA reads as TGTGCCAGCAGCTGGACTAGCGTCGGGGAGCTGTTTTTT.